These 30 T cell receptor beta chains were sequenced from one sample in a study of blood T cell repertoires in COVID-19. The protocol was immunoSEQ multiplex PCR, while the TCRdb copy is restricted to in-frame clones and leaves out a portion. The data hold hundreds of thousands of clones, with about 88% observed a single time. The sequencing input was peripheral blood. All receptors come from a woman aged 45-65 years with COVID-19, enrolled during active disease.

The gene calls are TRBV6-5 and TRBJ1-1, with D possibly matching TRBD1 (6 bases). There are 13 residues in the CDR3. The V end lost 8 bases, the J end lost 1 base, and 11 bases lay between the germline ends. The germline V gene encodes CDR1 MNHEY and CDR2 SVGAGI. CDR3 protein: CASGTTENTEAFF. CDR3 DNA: TGTGCCAGCGGGACAACGGAGAACACTGAAGCTTTCTTT.

In this sample, this clone turned up once. V usage is TRBV27 and J usage is TRBJ2-7; the D is unclear. In germline, CDR1 is MNHEY, CDR2 SMNVEV (reference sequence). CDR3 size: 14 residues. V was clipped by 3 bases and J by 2 bases, with 11 bases between them. The chain's CDR3 is CASSFSAGTYEQYF. The CDR3 DNA reads as TGTGCCAGCAGTTTTTCCGCAGGTACCTACGAGCAGTACTTC.

The V and J genes are TRBV2 and TRBJ2-1; tentative D call: TRBD1 (6 bases). Germline V lookup: CDR1 SNHLY, CDR2 FYNNEI. V shed 5 bases and J shed 7 bases, with 12 bases lying between them. The length of the CDR3 is 13 residues. The CDR3 spells CASSYLQGNEQFF. In DNA form, the CDR3 reads TGTGCCAGCAGTTACTTACAGGGTAATGAGCAGTTCTTC.

The chain carries TRBV10-3 and TRBJ2-7; unclear D gene. The CDR3 consists of 13 residues. The V gene lost 7 bases and the J gene lost 6 bases, with 16 bases spanning the gap. Germline V gene lookup returns CDR1 ENHRY and CDR2 SYGVKD. The CDR3 sequence: CAIKVTQPGEQYF. The CDR3 bases are TGTGCCATCAAAGTCACCCAGCCAGGCGAGCAGTACTTC.

This clone was detected only once. V is TRBV9 and J is TRBJ2-5; 8 bases are a match to TRBD2. CDR3 size: 16 residues. The trim removed 4 bases at V and 4 bases at J, leaving 12 bases unmatched. Germline-derived CDR1 and CDR2 are SGDLS and YYNGEE. The DNA of the CDR3 is TGTGCCAGCAGCCTTTTAAGCGGGGGCCTTCGAGAGACCCAGTACTTC. Translation: CASSLLSGGLRETQYF.

The chain combines TRBV5-6 with TRBJ1-2; no definite D call. Per the germline V gene, CDR1 is SGHDT and CDR2 is YYEEEE. The length of the CDR3 is 15 residues. Trimming removed 0 bases from V and 0 bases from J, with 9 bases in between. Here the CDR3 DNA reads TGTGCCAGCAGCTTGGCCGGGTTTCCTAACTATGGCTACACCTTC. Its protein is CASSLAGFPNYGYTF.

In nucleotides, the CDR3 is TGTGCCAGCAGCTCCGGGGATGGCTACACCTTC. Amino acid sequence: CASSSGDGYTF. V and J are TRBV7-8 and TRBJ1-2; D call uncertain. With 4 bases removed from V and 6 bases from J, the gap between germline ends came to 6 bases. CDR1 SGHVS and CDR2 FQNEAQ come from the germline V gene. The CDR3 covers 11 residues.

This clone was observed once. J is TRBJ2-3 and V is TRBV5-1; 8 bases are shared with TRBD1. Germline trimming cut 2 bases from V and 4 bases from J; bases unmatched to any gene: 6. Germline-derived CDR1 and CDR2 are SGHRS and YFSETQ. This CDR3 is 15 amino acids long. CDR3 loop: CASSLRQGASDTQYF. The CDR3 DNA sequence: TGCGCCAGCAGCTTAAGGCAGGGGGCATCAGATACGCAGTATTTT. Complete variable domain (other parts from reference TRBV5-1 and TRBJ2-3): KAGVTQTPRYLIKTRGQQVTLSCSPISGHRSVSWYQQTPGQGLQFLFEYFSETQRNKGNFPGRFSGRQFSNSRSEMNVSTLELGDSALYLCASSLRQGASDTQYFGPGTRLTVL.

This clone occurred a few times. The chain is built from TRBV5-1 and TRBJ1-1; the D is unclear. Per the germline V gene, CDR1 is SGHRS and CDR2 is YFSETQ. The V and J ends lost 7 bases and 3 bases respectively, with 13 bases between them. The CDR3 is 13 amino acids. This chain's CDR3 is CASSQVKDTEAFF. The CDR3 DNA follows: TGCGCCAGCTCGCAGGTTAAGGACACTGAAGCTTTCTTT.

The genes are TRBV10-1 and TRBJ1-4; 7 bases are a match to TRBD1. J gave up 0 bases and V 7 bases, and 20 bases lay outside the gene matches. This CDR3 has 20 residues. The germline V gene has CDR1 WNHNN and CDR2 SYGVQD (reference sequence). The CDR3 nucleotides read TGCGCCAGCATGGGCGTACGGGGGCAGGGGGACTTTGCAACTAATGAAAAACTGTTTTTT. Translating gives CASMGVRGQGDFATNEKLFF.

The genes are TRBV6-5 and TRBJ2-1, with D possibly matching TRBD1 (6 bases). The CDR3 covers 14 residues. Germline assignment: CDR1 MNHEY and CDR2 SVGAGI. V was clipped by 6 bases and J by 5 bases, with 14 bases between them. In DNA form, the CDR3 reads TGTGCCAGCAGCCGCGGACAGAGTAACAATGAGCAGTTCTTC. Protein: CASSRGQSNNEQFF.

The V call is TRBV24-1, the J call TRBJ1-1; 9 positions agree with TRBD1. J was trimmed by 4 bases and V by 4 bases; bases with no gene match: 0. CDR3 length: 13 residues. CDR1 and CDR2 from the germline V gene are KGHDR and SFDVKD. This chain's CDR3 is CATSEDRGTEAFF. The CDR3 nucleotides are TGTGCCACCAGTGAGGACAGGGGCACTGAAGCTTTCTTT.

This clone appeared a single time. V gene TRBV30 combines with J gene TRBJ1-2; D unresolved. The CDR3 totals 12 residues. Per germline, CDR1 GTSNPN and CDR2 SVGIG (reference sequence). Trimming cost V 2 bases and J 7 bases, with 11 bases left between them. The CDR3 DNA follows: TGTGCCTGGAGTCTAATTGAGGGTGGCTACACCTTC. Amino acid sequence: CAWSLIEGGYTF.

This chain uses TRBV12-3 or TRBV12-4 with TRBJ1-2; no clear D gene. Between the trimmed V and J ends, which lost 6 bases and 8 bases, there was a span of 7 bases. CDR3 size: 10 residues. CDR3 sequence (DNA): TGTGCCAGCAGCCACGGGGGCTACACCTTC. Its translation: CASSHGGYTF.

This clone appeared a few times. The V gene is TRBV5-1, the J gene TRBJ1-4; 7 bases match TRBD1. This CDR3 is 15 amino acids long. Germline assignment: CDR1 SGHRS and CDR2 YFSETQ. The junction had 1 base not matched to a gene; V was cut back by 2 bases and J by 0 bases. The CDR3 DNA sequence: TGCGCCAGCAGCTTCCAGGGGGCAACTAATGAAAAACTGTTTTTT. Translated, it gives CASSFQGATNEKLFF.

This clone came up a few times. V gene TRBV19 combines with J gene TRBJ1-5; TRBD1 is a possible D gene (6 bases). Germline values: CDR1 LNHDA, CDR2 SQIVND (reference sequence). The ends were cut back, 4 bases at V and 6 bases at J, with 22 bases in the middle. The CDR3 runs 17 residues. This CDR3 is CASSTTSWTVNRQPQHF. The DNA of the CDR3 is TGTGCCAGTAGTACAACCTCGTGGACAGTAAACCGTCAGCCCCAGCATTTT.

The V call is TRBV9, the J call TRBJ2-7; D remains ambiguous. Germline V gene sequence: CDR1 SGDLS, CDR2 YYNGEE. The CDR3 loop spans 13 amino acids. V dropped 3 bases and J dropped 5 bases, with 12 bases sitting between them. CDR3 protein: CASSGSGSNEQYF. The CDR3, as DNA: TGTGCCAGCAGCGGCTCCGGGTCCAACGAGCAGTACTTC.

With regard to this clone: Distinct nucleotide sequences in the sample also encode this CDR3. Here the CDR3 DNA reads TGCGCCAGCAGCTTGCCGACAGGGAACACTGAAGCTTTCTTT. Its protein is CASSLPTGNTEAFF. This chain joins TRBV5-1 and TRBJ1-1, with D possibly matching TRBD1 (6 bases). The CDR3 length is 14 residues. Trimming took off 1 base at V and 1 base at J, with 8 bases between the two ends. The germline V gene has CDR1 SGHRS and CDR2 YFSETQ.

Only one count was recorded for this clone. J is TRBJ2-7 and V is TRBV11-2; 7 bases are shared with TRBD1. The trim removed 5 bases at V and 4 bases at J, leaving 11 bases unmatched. Germline CDR1 reads SGHAT; CDR2 reads FQNNGV. This CDR3 is 15 amino acids long. The CDR3: CASSPLRGYLYEQYF. The CDR3 DNA is TGTGCCAGCAGCCCCCTCAGGGGGTACCTATACGAGCAGTACTTC.

The chain links TRBV3-1 (or the pseudogene TRBV3-2) to TRBJ2-7, with D perhaps TRBD1 (6 bases). This CDR3 has 15 amino acids. V shed 5 bases and J shed 3 bases, with 17 bases lying between them. In germline, CDR1 is LGHDT, CDR2 YNNKEL (reference sequence). The CDR3 sequence: CASSSTTLGGYEQYF. CDR3 bases: TGTGCCAGCAGCTCTACCACCTTAGGGGGCTACGAGCAGTACTTC.

This chain connects TRBV29-1 to TRBJ2-1; the D gene could be TRBD1 or TRBD2 (5 bases each). Germline values: CDR1 SQVTM, CDR2 ANQGSEA. The CDR3 consists of 11 residues. V was trimmed by 7 bases and J by 9 bases, leaving 13 bases between them. DNA of the CDR3: TGCAGCGGGGGGATAGTAGCTGAGCAGTTCTTC. Translated, it gives CSGGIVAEQFF.

The chain uses TRBV7-8 and TRBJ1-5; 7 nucleotides line up with TRBD1. The V gene end was trimmed by 5 bases and the J gene end by 5 bases; junction bases not matched to a gene: 6. This CDR3 is 14 amino acids long. Germline-derived CDR1 and CDR2 are SGHVS and FQNEAQ. The CDR3 loop is CASSLGQAYQPQHF. CDR3 coding DNA: TGTGCCAGCAGCCTTGGACAGGCCTATCAGCCCCAGCATTTT.

The V and J genes are TRBV5-6 and TRBJ1-1; 7 bases map to TRBD1. V trimming: 1 base; J trimming: 1 base; junction bases outside the gene matches: 1. CDR3 size: 14 residues. CDR1 is SGHDT and CDR2 is YYEEEE in the germline V gene. CDR3 sequence reads: CASSLNRGNTEAFF. CDR3 DNA sequence: TGTGCCAGCAGCTTGAACAGGGGGAACACTGAAGCTTTCTTT.

This clone is a singleton in its sample. The gene calls are TRBV5-1 and TRBJ2-5; no reliable D call. Trimming took 7 bases from V and 5 from J, leaving 12 bases between them. Looked up from germline, CDR1 is SGHRS and CDR2 is YFSETQ. The CDR3 covers 12 residues. This CDR3 is CASPSIPETQYF. CDR3 DNA: TGCGCCAGCCCAAGCATACCCGAGACCCAGTACTTC. The whole variable domain, filled in from reference TRBV5-1 and TRBJ2-5, reads KAGVTQTPRYLIKTRGQQVTLSCSPISGHRSVSWYQQTPGQGLQFLFEYFSETQRNKGNFPGRFSGRQFSNSRSEMNVSTLELGDSALYLCASPSIPETQYFGPGTRLLVL.

This chain connects TRBV18 to TRBJ2-7; 8 bases are shared with TRBD1. CDR3 size: 12 residues. The germline V gene encodes CDR1 KGHSH and CDR2 LQKENI. J lost 3 bases, V lost 6 bases, and 1 base had no gene match. The CDR3 protein is CASSDRGYEQYF. The CDR3 nucleotides read TGTGCCAGCTCCGACAGGGGCTACGAGCAGTACTTC.

The rearrangement joins TRBV10-3 to TRBJ1-2; 8 positions agree with TRBD1. Trimming at V came to 5 bases and at J to 5 bases, leaving 7 bases not matched to a gene. Per germline, CDR1 ENHRY and CDR2 SYGVKD. The CDR3 loop spans 14 amino acids. CDR3 sequence reads: CAISQGAEYYGYTF. CDR3 in DNA: TGTGCCATCAGTCAGGGGGCGGAATATTATGGCTACACCTTC.

The chain employs TRBV11-2 and TRBJ1-1, with TRBD1 matching over 7 bases. The CDR3 contains 15 residues. Looked up from germline, CDR1 is SGHAT and CDR2 is FQNNGV. The V and J ends lost 4 bases and 4 bases, in that order; junction bases with no gene match: 9. The DNA for the CDR3 is TGTGCCAGCAGCTGGGCACAGGGGTTGGGCACTGAAGCTTTCTTT. This encodes CASSWAQGLGTEAFF.

The chain uses TRBV6-5 and TRBJ2-3, with 11 bases identical to TRBD2. V was clipped by 6 bases and J by 3 bases; unmatched bases: 5. The CDR3 totals 15 residues. Germline V gives CDR1 MNHEY, CDR2 SVGAGI. CDR3: CASSLAGGWTDTQYF. In DNA form, the CDR3 reads TGTGCCAGCAGCTTAGCGGGGGGGTGGACAGATACGCAGTATTTT.

V gene TRBV29-1 combines with J gene TRBJ1-2, with TRBD1 matching 7 bases. From germline, CDR1 is SQVTM and CDR2 ANQGSEA. The CDR3 is 11 residues long. The junction had 6 bases not matched to a gene; V was cut back by 6 bases and J by 8 bases. CDR3 amino acids: CSVETRGGYTF. CDR3 in DNA: TGCAGCGTGGAGACCAGGGGGGGCTACACCTTC.

This clone has a single count. This chain connects TRBV3-1 (or the pseudogene TRBV3-2) to TRBJ2-5; 7 nucleotides match TRBD1. The trim removed 4 bases at V and 5 bases at J, leaving 7 bases unmatched. The CDR3 extends over 14 amino acids. CDR1 and CDR2 (germline): LGHDT, YNNKEL (reference sequence). In DNA form, the CDR3 reads TGTGCCAGCAGCCCAGGACAGGTGGAGGAGACCCAGTACTTC. Translating gives CASSPGQVEETQYF.